This is a list of T cell receptor beta chains from one sample in a study of somatic mutations in cytotoxic T cells in rheumatoid arthritis. Sequencing was performed with immunoSEQ multiplex PCR; in TCRdb, only in-frame clones are kept and a portion is missing. This table holds under 20,000 clones, 75% to 85% found once. The sample was CD8+ T cells sorted from blood. The receptors stem from an adult with rheumatoid arthritis. CDR3s leave out the opening cysteine and the closing phenylalanine or tryptophan.

TRBV19 ASSIVGTGGLQPQH
TRBV4-1 ASSPSSGSYNEQF
TRBV12-5 ASGLRLVGGELF
TRBV10-3 AISESTRGAQRTDTQY
TRBV27 ASSLGTGAGYT
TRBV27 ASSLMGSAGTQY
TRBV27 ASSLSPGNTIY
TRBV9 ASSVGGARNNEQF
TRBV28 ASSTDVRDRNSPLH
TRBV29-1 SVEVGTSGADTQY
TRBV29-1 SVRFWTGGVTVHGYT
TRBV9 ASSVASGPNIQY
TRBV4-1 ASSQEGMGVSSYEQY
TRBV27 ASSLSSGVINEQF
TRBV13 ASRGGGGTDTQY
TRBV6-5 ASEDGQNIQY
TRBV9 ASSVAGIGPEQY
TRBV7-6 ASSTSSVYEAGNTIY
TRBV6-5 ASSYGSGGNEQF
TRBV2 ASSGGDPRPTDEQF
TRBV4-1 ASSQGVHYNEQF
TRBV5-5 ASSRGAGGFTEAF